This TCR beta chain appears in the sequencing data of a study of T cells after yellow fever vaccination. Study background: Fractions of limited cellularity were prepared by means of SMART-Seq v4 Ultra Low Input.

The V gene lost 7 bases and the J gene lost 4 bases, with 17 bases spanning the gap. CDR3 length equals 13 residues. Looked up from germline, CDR1 is SQVTM and CDR2 is ANQGSEA. A word on this clonotype: Its antigen is not known. This may come from a read error, since a much larger clone is one base off.

Template-switching 5'RACE yielded the TCR cDNA; a universal primer site and UMIs were added in the process. TCRdb processed the 5' RACE reads anew with MiXCR; each CDR3 protein has one entry. The table includes about 350,000 distinct CDR3 sequences, over 4% detected once. Findings and limits, study-wide: It was the secondary response that reached its peak faster, day 5 versus 15, but it was weaker. Booster sampling recovered most clones from primary vaccination (roughly 97% CD4, around 90% CD8).

This receptor was identified in a young man who received the YFV17D yellow fever vaccine. The chain uses TRBV29-1 and TRBJ2-7; tentative D call: TRBD1 (6 bases). This specimen consisted of PBMCs, obtained 5 days after the yellow fever booster vaccination. The CDR3 here is CSALHRDKYEQYF. The CDR3 nucleotides read TGCAGCGCCCTCCACCGGGACAAATACGAGCAGTACTTC.